The TCR beta chain described here comes from a study of T cell responses to AZD1222 COVID-19 vaccine. Regarding the study as a whole: Baseline serostatus was positive in only a handful of AZD1222 recipients.

The data were produced by immunoSEQ multiplex PCR, yet TCRdb's version contains in-frame clones alone and is incomplete. The table lists approximately 180,000 clones, more than 80% of them singletons, with under 6.5% in the top ten. On this clone itself: Antigen unknown.

The germline gives CDR1 LNHNV, CDR2 YYDKDF (reference sequence). This CDR3 is 16 amino acids long. V lost 3 bases and J lost 0, with 12 bases in between. The V and J genes are TRBV15 and TRBJ1-3, with unresolved D. This receptor was obtained from an adult in good health. Specimen: peripheral blood, collected on day 0 of AZD1222 vaccination. CDR3 loop: CATSSDRHHSGNTIYF. As DNA, the CDR3 is TGTGCCACCAGCAGCGATCGACACCACTCTGGAAACACCATATATTTT. The whole variable domain, filled in from reference TRBV15 and TRBJ1-3, reads DAMVIQNPRYQVTQFGKPVTLSCSQTLNHNVMYWYQQKSSQAPKLLFHYYDKDFNNEADTPDNFQSRRPNTSFCFLDIRSPGLGDTAMYLCATSSDRHHSGNTIYFGEGSWLTVV.